These 30 T cell receptor beta chains share one sample of origin, sequenced in a study of response to subunit inactivated influenza vaccine. MiXCR was run by TCRdb on the RT-PCR reads, yielding one entry per CDR3 protein. This sample has around 200,000 distinct CDR3 sequences, with 7.5% to 10% found just once. Sequenced here: non-naive T cells sorted from PBMCs, sampled on the day of vaccination. The receptors come from a man aged 45-60 years who received an inactivated influenza vaccine.

This clonotype turned up a few times. CDR3 bases: TGCAGCGTTGATATCGCAGGGGTAGCCTATGGCTACACCTTC. Protein sequence: CSVDIAGVAYGYTF. The gene calls are TRBV29-1 and TRBJ1-2; D might be TRBD1 (6 bases). The CDR3 contains 14 residues. V was pared by 3 bases and J by 4 bases, with 15 bases between. The V gene's germline CDR1 is SQVTM and CDR2 ANQGSEA. Using reference TRBV29-1 and TRBJ1-2 for the parts outside the CDR3, the full variable domain is SAVISQKPSRDICQRGTSLTIQCQVDSQVTMMFWYRQQPGQSLTLIATANQGSEATYESGFVIDKFPISRPNLTFSTLTVSNMSPEDSSIYLCSVDIAGVAYGYTFGSGTRLTVV.

The V gene is TRBV7-9, the J gene TRBJ1-2; a weak D match, TRBD1 (5 bases). The CDR3 has 15 amino acids. The germline V gene encodes CDR1 SEHNR and CDR2 FQNEAQ (reference sequence). V dropped 5 bases and J dropped 2 bases, with 15 bases sitting between them. This CDR3 is CASSGHIPGNYGYTF. As DNA, the CDR3 is TGTGCCAGCAGCGGCCATATACCAGGGAACTATGGCTACACCTTC.

This clonotype was detected once. The CDR3 protein is CSVAGVGTEAFF. DNA for the CDR3: TGCAGCGTTGCGGGGGTGGGCACTGAAGCTTTCTTT. This rearrangement joins TRBV29-1 to TRBJ1-1; possibly TRBD1 for D (5 bases). Trimming shortened V by 4 bases and J by 4 bases, and 10 bases separated the two germline ends. CDR3 length equals 12 residues. Germline assignment: CDR1 SQVTM and CDR2 ANQGSEA. The full variable domain, with the rest looked up from reference TRBV29-1 and TRBJ1-1, is SAVISQKPSRDICQRGTSLTIQCQVDSQVTMMFWYRQQPGQSLTLIATANQGSEATYESGFVIDKFPISRPNLTFSTLTVSNMSPEDSSIYLCSVAGVGTEAFFGQGTRLTVV.

This clonotype has a count of ten or more. The V call is TRBV6-1, the J call TRBJ2-7; no definite D call. The CDR3 runs to 14 residues. Trimming shortened V by 2 bases and J by 0 bases, and 8 bases separated the two germline ends. Germline V gene data show CDR1 as MNHNS and CDR2 as SASEGT. The CDR3 sequence is CASSEMVSSYEQYF. Here the CDR3 DNA reads TGTGCCAGCAGTGAAATGGTGAGCTCCTACGAGCAGTACTTC.

The V gene is TRBV6-1, the J gene TRBJ2-1; possible D gene TRBD1, 6 bases. CDR1 MNHNS and CDR2 SASEGT come from the germline V gene. The CDR3 consists of 14 residues. Trimming removed 5 bases at V and 7 bases at J, with 15 bases between. DNA of the CDR3: TGTGCCAGCAGTACCCAGCAGGGGCGGAATGAGCAGTTCTTC. Its translation: CASSTQQGRNEQFF.

V usage is TRBV20-1 and J usage is TRBJ2-7; 7 nucleotides align to TRBD1. The length of the CDR3 is 14 residues. Unmatched junction bases numbered 10, after V lost 3 bases and J lost 5 bases. Germline CDR1 reads DFQATT; CDR2 reads SNEGSKA (reference sequence). CDR3: CSARGARGINEQYF. In DNA, the CDR3 is TGCAGTGCTAGGGGCGCCAGGGGGATCAACGAGCAGTACTTC.

The chain has TRBV18 and TRBJ2-3, with D unclear. V was shortened by 3 bases and J by 1 base, with 20 bases between the two germline ends. This CDR3 comprises 18 residues. Germline loops: CDR1 KGHSH, CDR2 LQKENI. Here the CDR3 DNA reads TGTGCCAGCTCACCCCGAGACGGATTCCTCTTTGGCACAGATACGCAGTATTTT. Residues: CASSPRDGFLFGTDTQYF.

This clonotype was detected many times. This chain uses TRBV5-6 with TRBJ2-4, with a possible D match to TRBD1 (6 bases). The CDR3 consists of 14 residues. Germline values: CDR1 SGHDT, CDR2 YYEEEE. Trimming took 3 bases from V and 6 from J, leaving 13 bases between them. The CDR3 loop is CASSSWDIRNIQYF. The CDR3 DNA follows: TGTGCCAGCAGCTCCTGGGACATTAGAAACATTCAGTACTTC.

The sample holds many counts of this clonotype. The chain uses TRBV7-8 and TRBJ2-1; D is unclear. The CDR3 is 14 amino acids. Per the germline V gene, CDR1 is SGHVS and CDR2 is FQNEAQ. V lost 5 bases to trimming and J lost 4 bases, with 12 bases between them. This chain's CDR3 is CASSPGPPYNEQFF. DNA for the CDR3: TGTGCCAGCAGCCCCGGACCGCCGTACAATGAGCAGTTCTTC.

There are many counts of this clonotype. The chain employs TRBV29-1 and TRBJ2-7; 7 bases line up with TRBD1. The CDR3 loop spans 12 amino acids. J lost 0 bases, V lost 7 bases, and 3 bases had no gene match. The germline CDR1 and CDR2 sequences are SQVTM and ANQGSEA. Here the CDR3 reads CSGRTGSYEQYF. Written as DNA, the CDR3 is TGCAGCGGCCGGACAGGCTCCTACGAGCAGTACTTC.

The chain is built from TRBV10-3 and TRBJ2-7; no clear D gene. This CDR3 is 13 amino acids long. Germline CDR1 is ENHRY and CDR2 is SYGVKD. V was shortened by 7 bases and J by 4 bases, with 14 bases between the two germline ends. This CDR3 is CAITQSHGYEQYF. The DNA for the CDR3 is TGTGCCATCACCCAGTCCCATGGGTACGAGCAGTACTTC.

This clonotype occurred a few times. The V gene is TRBV28, the J gene TRBJ2-7, with 12 bases lining up with TRBD1. In germline, CDR1 is MDHEN, CDR2 SYDVKM. The CDR3 runs to 15 residues. J was trimmed by 9 bases and V by 7 bases; bases with no gene match: 13. The CDR3 sequence is CASTRPLGQGAVQYF. CDR3 DNA sequence: TGTGCCAGCACTCGACCCCTGGGACAGGGGGCAGTGCAGTACTTC.

This clonotype has more than one count but fewer than ten. This chain uses TRBV28 with TRBJ1-2; D is unclear. CDR1 and CDR2 from the germline V gene are MDHEN and SYDVKM. The CDR3 is 13 amino acids. Trimming removed 3 bases at V and 2 bases at J, with 7 bases between. The CDR3 DNA reads TGTGCCAGCAGTTTCCCAGAAAACTATGGCTACACCTTC. It specifies CASSFPENYGYTF.

The table lists this clonotype with a few counts. The rearrangement uses TRBV5-1 and TRBJ2-7; a possible D gene is TRBD1 (5 bases). V dropped 2 bases and J dropped 2 bases, with 14 bases sitting between them. The CDR3 extends over 15 amino acids. Germline V CDR1 and CDR2: SGHRS, YFSETQ. Here the CDR3 DNA reads TGCGCCAGCAGCTTAGGGCCGACAGCGACCTACGAGCAGTACTTC. It encodes CASSLGPTATYEQYF.

This clonotype was seen a handful of times. V gene TRBV20-1 combines with J gene TRBJ2-2; tentative D call: TRBD1 (6 bases). Trimming shortened V by 5 bases and J by 6 bases, and 13 bases separated the two germline ends. Germline assignment: CDR1 DFQATT and CDR2 SNEGSKA (reference sequence). The CDR3 is 13 residues long. The CDR3 coding sequence is TGCAGTGCTCGGGACATTTGGGCCGGGGAGCTGTTTTTT. This gives the protein CSARDIWAGELFF.

At least ten counts were recorded for this clonotype. J is TRBJ1-4 and V is TRBV27; 8 bases match TRBD1. V shed 6 bases and J 7 bases; nucleotides not matched to a gene: 7. This CDR3 is 14 amino acids long. Germline V CDR1 and CDR2: MNHEY, SMNVEV (reference sequence). The CDR3 loop is CASRGTGFGEKLFF. The CDR3 region has the DNA TGTGCCAGCAGGGGGACAGGTTTTGGTGAAAAACTGTTTTTT.

The CDR3 DNA reads TGTGCCAGCAGCTTGGGGGCTAGCACAGATACGCAGTATTTT. It codes for CASSLGASTDTQYF. The chain recombines TRBV5-6 with TRBJ2-3; D unclear. CDR1 is SGHDT, CDR2 YYEEEE, per germline. Between the trimmed V and J ends, which lost 0 bases and 0 bases, there was a span of 5 bases. The CDR3 loop spans 14 amino acids.

The chain employs TRBV5-1 and TRBJ1-4; D possibly corresponds to TRBD1 (6 bases). The CDR3 runs to 15 residues. Germline V gives CDR1 SGHRS, CDR2 YFSETQ. V was cut by 2 bases and J by 5 bases, with 13 bases left in between. The CDR3 nucleotides are TGCGCCAGCAGCTTCACCGGGGGCGTAAATGAAAAACTGTTTTTT. As protein: CASSFTGGVNEKLFF.

This rearrangement joins TRBV30 to TRBJ2-6, with D possibly being TRBD1 (6 bases). The CDR3 has 16 residues. The germline gives CDR1 GTSNPN, CDR2 SVGIG (reference sequence). Trimming took off 4 bases at V and 0 bases at J, with 13 bases between the two ends. Here the CDR3 DNA reads TGTGCCTGGAACATGGACAGCCTCTCTGGGGCCAACGTCCTGACTTTC. As protein: CAWNMDSLSGANVLTF.

With respect to this clonotype: This may stem from a read error, because a much larger clone lies one nucleotide away. The CDR3 here is CDSSVGVSGNTGELFF. The CDR3 nucleotides are TGTGACAGCAGCGTAGGGGTTAGCGGGAACACCGGGGAGCTGTTTTTT. The chain has TRBV9 and TRBJ2-2; TRBD2 might be the D (6 bases). The CDR3 runs to 16 residues. Germline V gene sequence: CDR1 SGDLS, CDR2 YYNGEE.

With respect to this clonotype: Given a much more abundant clone one base away, this may be a read error. The rearrangement uses TRBV13 and TRBJ2-3; D may be TRBD1 (5 bases). The CDR3 consists of 13 residues. V lost 5 bases and J lost 2, with 8 bases in between. Per germline, CDR1 PRHDT and CDR2 FYEKMQ (reference sequence). The CDR3 nucleotides are TGTGCCAGCAGCCAAGGGGCCACAGATACGCAGTATTTT. Translating it yields CASSQGATDTQYF.

This clonotype was counted a few times. J is TRBJ1-6 and V is TRBV28; no firm D call. This CDR3 spans 14 amino acids. V lost 4 bases to trimming and J lost 6 bases, with 10 bases between them. Germline V CDR1 and CDR2: MDHEN, SYDVKM. The CDR3 coding sequence is TGTGCCAGCAGTTCGCCGGGGTCTAATTCACCCCTCCACTTT. Amino acids: CASSSPGSNSPLHF. Full variable domain (missing parts from reference TRBV28 and TRBJ1-6): DVKVTQSSRYLVKRTGEKVFLECVQDMDHENMFWYRQDPGLGLRLIYFSYDVKMKEKGDIPEGYSVSREKKERFSLILESASTNQTSMYLCASSSPGSNSPLHFGNGTRLTVT.

In its sample, this clonotype was seen many times. The rearrangement uses TRBV29-1 and TRBJ2-2; 9 positions agree with TRBD1. Germline loops: CDR1 SQVTM, CDR2 ANQGSEA. CDR3 length: 16 amino acids. V was pared by 7 bases and J by 6 bases, with 15 bases of the junction left unmatched. The CDR3 region is CSASATGQGFSGELFF. CDR3 in DNA: TGCAGCGCTTCTGCCACAGGACAGGGGTTTTCCGGGGAGCTGTTTTTT.

A few counts support this clonotype. V usage is TRBV7-9 and J usage is TRBJ2-1; TRBD1 is a possible D gene (6 bases). Trimming pared 4 bases from V and 0 bases from J, leaving 16 bases between. CDR1 SEHNR and CDR2 FQNEAQ come from the germline V gene (reference sequence). This CDR3 has 17 residues. CDR3 coding DNA: TGTGCCAGCAGCTACACCACCGGGACACTCTCCTACAATGAGCAGTTCTTC. It is translated as CASSYTTGTLSYNEQFF.

The CDR3 sequence is CASNQEPGRSNNEQFF. The DNA for the CDR3 is TGCGCCAGCAACCAGGAGCCGGGGCGTTCCAACAATGAGCAGTTCTTC. V gene TRBV5-1 combines with J gene TRBJ2-1; D is possibly TRBD1 or TRBD2 (5 bases each). The V gene's germline CDR1 is SGHRS and CDR2 YFSETQ. Between the trimmed V and J ends, which lost 6 bases and 5 bases, there was a span of 21 bases. The CDR3 has 16 residues.

This clonotype has at least ten counts. The chain joins TRBV6-1 to TRBJ1-2, with D unresolved. The germline V gene has CDR1 MNHNS and CDR2 SASEGT. V was pared by 1 base and J by 4 bases, with 4 bases between. The CDR3 has 12 amino acids. This chain's CDR3 is CASSEDGYGYTF. CDR3 in DNA: TGTGCCAGCAGTGAAGACGGCTATGGCTACACCTTC.

The gene calls are TRBV5-1 and TRBJ2-6; no clear D gene. The V and J ends lost 4 bases and 4 bases respectively, with 12 bases between them. Germline V lookup: CDR1 SGHRS, CDR2 YFSETQ. The CDR3 spans 15 residues. Here the CDR3 reads CASSVDPSGANVLTF. The CDR3 DNA is TGCGCCAGCAGCGTGGACCCCTCCGGGGCCAACGTCCTGACTTTC. Drawing the rest from reference TRBV5-1 and TRBJ2-6, the complete variable domain is KAGVTQTPRYLIKTRGQQVTLSCSPISGHRSVSWYQQTPGQGLQFLFEYFSETQRNKGNFPGRFSGRQFSNSRSEMNVSTLELGDSALYLCASSVDPSGANVLTFGAGSRLTVL.

This clonotype has a count of ten or more. V gene TRBV12-3 or TRBV12-4 combines with J gene TRBJ2-5; 14 nucleotides line up with TRBD2. This CDR3 is built from 17 residues. V gave up 6 bases and J gave up 1 base; unmatched junction bases: 7. The CDR3 nucleotides are TGTGCCAGCAGGCCCGGGACTAGCGGGAGTTCCCAAGAGACCCAGTACTTC. It is translated as CASRPGTSGSSQETQYF.

The sample holds a few counts of this clonotype. CDR3 residues: CSASGGGSGNEQFF. CDR3 DNA sequence: TGCAGTGCTAGTGGGGGAGGGTCAGGAAATGAGCAGTTCTTC. The J gene is TRBJ2-1, the V gene TRBV20-1; 7 positions match TRBD2. The germline gives CDR1 DFQATT, CDR2 SNEGSKA (reference sequence). The CDR3 has 14 amino acids. V trimming: 3 bases; J trimming: 7 bases; junction bases outside the gene matches: 9.

The chain recombines TRBV4-1 with TRBJ1-2; no reliable D call. V lost 1 base and J 5 bases, leaving 14 bases between the germline ends. Germline values: CDR1 MGHRA, CDR2 YSYEKL. The CDR3 length is 15 residues. Here the CDR3 reads CASSQVRQTDYGYTF. As DNA, the CDR3 is TGCGCCAGCAGCCAAGTTAGGCAGACCGATTATGGCTACACCTTC.